This TCR beta chain stems from a study of blood T cell repertoires in COVID-19. Across the study: COVID-19 samples, acute and convalescent, were from the United States, Italy and Spain. PBMCs, B-cell-depleted T cells, or T cells provided the cDNA or gDNA that made up the material.

Original analysis: Estimation of nucleated cell counts was performed using reference gene primer amplification. TCRdb's copy holds only in-frame clones and misses some; the assay was immunoSEQ multiplex PCR. The V and J calls and clone size are taken from that table; D and trimming were inferred from the DNA. Of roughly 190,000 clones listed, about 89% are singletons. Germline V gene data show CDR1 as SGHNT and CDR2 as YYREEE (reference sequence). This CDR3 has 13 amino acids. Trimming removed 5 bases from V and 3 bases from J, with 12 bases in between. Sequences were obtained from peripheral blood. The clonotype comes from a man aged 65 to 79 with acute or convalescent COVID-19. This chain links TRBV5-4 with TRBJ2-7; D perhaps matches TRBD2 (6 bases). The CDR3 loop reads CASSRGTDYEQYF. The DNA for the CDR3 is TGTGCCAGCAGTCGCGGGACGGACTACGAGCAGTACTTC.